This TCR beta chain derives from a study of blood T cell repertoires in COVID-19. TCRdb's copy holds only in-frame clones and misses some; the assay was immunoSEQ multiplex PCR. The table includes 200,000 to 250,000 clones, roughly 87% detected once. Trimming cost V 2 bases and J 3 bases; bases outside gene matches: 3. This CDR3 region has 14 residues. Germline V gene sequence: CDR1 MDHEN, CDR2 SYDVKM. Sequencing was performed on PBMCs or T cells enriched from blood (not recorded which). The chain carries TRBV28 and TRBJ2-7; 8 bases match TRBD2. The origin of this receptor is a man between 18 and 29 years old with acute COVID-19. CDR3 residues: CASSLAGGGYEQYF. The CDR3 region has the DNA TGTGCCAGCAGTTTAGCGGGAGGCGGCTACGAGCAGTACTTC.